This paragraph reports one T cell receptor (beta chain). This entry is derived from a study of T cell changes during pregnancy in multiple sclerosis. Using immunoSEQ multiplex PCR, the repertoire was profiled, and TCRdb retains in-frame clones only, with some absent. The sample records about 84,000 clones, about 95% being singletons. CDR1 SGHRS and CDR2 YFSETQ come from the germline V gene. The CDR3 has 15 amino acids. Trimming cost V 0 bases and J 1 base; bases outside gene matches: 0. The rearrangement links TRBV5-1 to TRBJ2-3, with TRBD1 matching over 9 bases. The sample in question was peripheral blood, obtained in the third trimester of pregnancy. The receptor comes from a female donor with multiple sclerosis, enrolled in a pregnancy study. As DNA, the CDR3 is TGCGCCAGCAGCTTGGGGACAGGGGGCACAGATACGCAGTATTTT. Amino acids: CASSLGTGGTDTQYF.